This T cell receptor (beta chain) was sequenced for a study of glioma-infiltrating T cells. General study results and limits: Patients with low tissue-blood divergence carried a signature set of shared blood CDR3 motifs.

This clonotype was picked up a small number of times. Antigen: not known. TCR alpha and beta CDR3 regions were amplified from RNA using iRepertoire nested multiplex PCR. Tissue mRNA or PBMC total RNA, roughly 90-450 ng, went into one-step reverse transcription and amplification. From the multiplex PCR reads, TCRdb called clonotypes with MiXCR, one entry per CDR3 protein. The sample consists of more than 350,000 distinct CDR3 sequences, roughly two fifths of them appearing once. The sequenced sample was glioma tissue, nonneoplastic brain tissue, or PBMCs (not recorded which). The receptor comes from a human donor with low-grade glioma or glioblastoma, undergoing nonglioma brain surgery, or in good health (not recorded which).

CDR3 residues: CSVGTGGYEQYF. The CDR3, as DNA: TGCAGCGTGGGGACAGGAGGCTACGAGCAGTACTTC. The chain links TRBV29-1 to TRBJ2-7; 8 positions match TRBD1. This CDR3 region has 12 residues. From germline, CDR1 is SQVTM and CDR2 ANQGSEA. Trimming removed 6 bases from V and 3 bases from J; junction bases left unmatched: 4.